Following are 27 T cell receptor beta chains from one sample sequenced in a study of blood T cell repertoires in COVID-19. Profiled with immunoSEQ multiplex PCR; TCRdb holds only in-frame clones, not every one. The sample lists approximately 270,000 clones; 75% to 90% were seen once. Sequencing was done on a sample of PBMCs or T cells enriched from blood (not recorded which). The receptors stem from a woman in her thirties who had recovered from COVID-19.

In nucleotides, the CDR3 is TGTGCCAGTAGTATTACAGGGCCTACCTACAATGAGCAGTTCTTC. Encoded protein: CASSITGPTYNEQFF. The gene calls are TRBV19 and TRBJ2-1; perhaps TRBD1 as D (6 bases). Per the germline V gene, CDR1 is LNHDA and CDR2 is SQIVND (reference sequence). The V and J ends lost 3 bases and 2 bases respectively, with 11 bases between them. This CDR3 contains 15 residues.

The chain links TRBV3-1 (or the pseudogene TRBV3-2) to TRBJ2-3, with 12 bases that match TRBD2. This CDR3 comprises 17 residues. Losses at the gene ends were 1 base for V and 4 bases for J; bases not matched to a gene: 6. Germline assignment: CDR1 LGHDT and CDR2 YNNKEL (reference sequence). The CDR3 DNA reads TGTGCCAGCAGCCAAGGGCCAGCTAGCGGGGGGGCAGATACGCAGTATTTT. Amino acid sequence: CASSQGPASGGADTQYF.

V and J are TRBV5-6 and TRBJ1-2, with D possibly being TRBD1 (5 bases). With 3 bases removed from V and 8 bases from J, the gap between germline ends came to 14 bases. CDR3 size: 13 residues. CDR1 SGHDT and CDR2 YYEEEE come from the germline V gene. The CDR3 region is CASSWGQLNGYTF. CDR3 bases: TGTGCCAGCAGCTGGGGCCAGTTGAACGGCTACACCTTC.

This clone came up once. The chain recombines TRBV10-3 with TRBJ2-7; weak D call: TRBD2 (6 bases). Trimming cost V 7 bases and J 3 bases, with 16 bases left between them. The CDR3 sequence is 14 residues long. CDR1 and CDR2 (germline): ENHRY, SYGVKD. The DNA of the CDR3 is TGTGCCATCAAGGCGGGACCTTCAGTCTACGAGCAGTACTTC. Residues: CAIKAGPSVYEQYF.

This rearrangement joins TRBV4-1 to TRBJ2-2, with TRBD2 matching over 11 bases. The CDR3 covers 16 residues. Germline V gene sequence: CDR1 MGHRA, CDR2 YSYEKL. V was pared by 3 bases and J by 4 bases, with 4 bases of the junction left unmatched. The CDR3 protein is CASSHIAGGSTGELFF. In nucleotides, the CDR3 is TGCGCCAGCAGCCATATAGCGGGAGGGTCCACCGGGGAGCTGTTTTTT.

The chain combines TRBV24-1 with TRBJ1-5, with D possibly matching TRBD1 (5 bases). Germline CDR1 KGHDR, CDR2 SFDVKD. The ends were cut back, 3 bases at V and 4 bases at J, with 9 bases in the middle. This CDR3 spans 14 amino acids. This CDR3 is CATSDRQINQPQHF. The CDR3 nucleotides read TGTGCCACCAGTGATCGACAGATAAATCAGCCCCAGCATTTT.

This clone was seen once. V usage is TRBV28 and J usage is TRBJ2-7; maybe TRBD1 (6 bases). With 6 bases removed from V and 4 bases from J, the gap between germline ends came to 13 bases. The CDR3 runs 13 residues. Germline values: CDR1 MDHEN, CDR2 SYDVKM. The CDR3 nucleotides read TGTGCCAGCAGACTTCGACAGGCTTACGAGCAGTACTTC. Translating gives CASRLRQAYEQYF. The variable domain in full, with the rest retrieved from reference TRBV28 and TRBJ2-7, is DVKVTQSSRYLVKRTGEKVFLECVQDMDHENMFWYRQDPGLGLRLIYFSYDVKMKEKGDIPEGYSVSREKKERFSLILESASTNQTSMYLCASRLRQAYEQYFGPGTRLTVT.

The rearrangement links TRBV2 to TRBJ1-5, with 7 bases lining up with TRBD1. V lost 7 bases, J lost 4 bases, and 7 bases stayed unmatched. CDR1 is SNHLY and CDR2 is FYNNEI in the germline V gene. CDR3 size: 14 residues. The CDR3 sequence: CASTMGQNNQPQHF. The CDR3 DNA follows: TGTGCCAGCACCATGGGACAGAATAATCAGCCCCAGCATTTT.

This sequence joins TRBV28 and TRBJ1-4; TRBD1 matches 9 bases. This CDR3 region has 16 residues. V shed 3 bases and J 4 bases; nucleotides not matched to a gene: 6. Looked up from germline, CDR1 is MDHEN and CDR2 is SYDVKM. DNA of the CDR3: TGTGCCAGCAGTTTGGGACAGGGCTGGGATAATGAAAAACTGTTTTTT. Its translation: CASSLGQGWDNEKLFF.

The rearrangement uses TRBV30 and TRBJ2-7, with TRBD1 matching over 9 bases. The ends lost 5 bases at V and 4 bases at J; junction bases unmatched: 6. The CDR3 covers 13 residues. In germline, CDR1 is GTSNPN, CDR2 SVGIG (reference sequence). The CDR3 sequence: CAWARDRDYEQYF. As DNA, the CDR3 is TGTGCCTGGGCCCGGGACAGGGATTACGAGCAGTACTTC. Complete variable domain (other parts from reference TRBV30 and TRBJ2-7): SQTIHQWPATLVQPVGSPLSLECTVEGTSNPNLYWYRQAAGRGLQLLFYSVGIGQISSEVPQNLSASRPQDRQFILSSKKLLLSDSGFYLCAWARDRDYEQYFGPGTRLTVT.

The chain employs TRBV15 and TRBJ2-3; 7 bases match TRBD2. In germline, CDR1 is LNHNV, CDR2 YYDKDF (reference sequence). Germline trimming cut 3 bases from V and 4 bases from J; bases unmatched to any gene: 4. The CDR3 runs 14 residues. CDR3 residues: CATSRGRAPDTQYF. CDR3 in DNA: TGTGCCACCAGCAGGGGGAGGGCCCCAGATACGCAGTATTTT.

The J gene is TRBJ2-1, the V gene TRBV24-1; 14 nucleotides match TRBD2. The germline V gene has CDR1 KGHDR and CDR2 SFDVKD. V lost 3 bases to trimming and J lost 7 bases; unmatched junction nucleotides: 4. The CDR3 consists of 16 residues. CDR3 sequence reads: CATSDLTSGRGNEQFF. The CDR3 coding sequence is TGTGCCACCAGTGATCTGACTAGCGGGAGGGGAAATGAGCAGTTCTTC.

The genes are TRBV23-1 and TRBJ2-7, with a tentative D call TRBD2 (5 bases). TRBV23-1 is given ORF status, its function remaining uncertain. V lost 2 bases and J 2 bases, leaving 16 bases between the germline ends. The CDR3 covers 16 residues. The CDR3 DNA is TGCGCCAGCAGTCAACCCTACATCCCGGGAACCTACGAGCAGTACTTC. This codes for CASSQPYIPGTYEQYF.

This sequence joins TRBV4-2 and TRBJ2-1; 7 nucleotides match TRBD2. Germline CDR1 and CDR2: LGHNA and YNFKEQ. Trimming cost V 4 bases and J 4 bases; bases outside gene matches: 10. The CDR3 has 16 amino acids. CDR3: CASSRTSSGTYNEQFF. DNA of the CDR3: TGTGCCAGCAGCCGCACTAGCAGCGGGACTTACAATGAGCAGTTCTTC.

The rearrangement uses TRBV15 and TRBJ1-1, with D possibly TRBD1 on 5 matching bases. The CDR3 has 15 amino acids. The V gene's germline CDR1 is LNHNV and CDR2 YYDKDF (reference sequence). Trimming pared 5 bases from V and 0 bases from J, leaving 13 bases between. Written as DNA, the CDR3 is TGTGCCACCAGCCGTACCCGGGGGATGAACACTGAAGCTTTCTTT. Its translation: CATSRTRGMNTEAFF.

V is TRBV7-9 and J is TRBJ2-7; 9 positions agree with TRBD1. Germline CDR1 reads SEHNR; CDR2 reads FQNEAQ (reference sequence). This CDR3 region has 17 residues. Trimming at V came to 1 base and at J to 2 bases, leaving 9 bases not matched to a gene. CDR3 DNA sequence: TGTGCCAGCAGCTTAGAAATGGGACAGGGTATGCCCTACGAGCAGTACTTC. Translation: CASSLEMGQGMPYEQYF.

This chain uses TRBV28 with TRBJ1-5, with 9 bases fitting TRBD1. The CDR3 loop spans 15 amino acids. CDR1 and CDR2 (germline): MDHEN, SYDVKM. V shed 4 bases, J shed 2 bases, and the junction held 3 bases outside the gene matches. DNA of the CDR3: TGTGCCAGCAGTTACCGGGACAGGGGCAATCAGCCCCAGCATTTT. Amino acids: CASSYRDRGNQPQHF.

The chain carries TRBV5-1 and TRBJ2-3; D gene uncertain. The V end was cut by 8 bases, the J end by 0 bases, with 7 bases between. The CDR3 contains 12 residues. CDR1 and CDR2 (germline): SGHRS, YFSETQ. The CDR3: CASHSSTDTQYF. The CDR3 DNA is TGCGCCAGTCACAGTAGCACAGATACGCAGTATTTT.

Notes on this clone: A junction boundary mismatches the germline segment, possibly from a read error. The V gene is TRBV6-5, the J gene TRBJ2-7; D may be TRBD2 (5 bases). CDR3 length: 13 residues. CDR1 and CDR2 (germline): MNHEY, SVGAGI. The CDR3 region is CASSSGSTYEQYF. The CDR3 DNA is TGTGCCAGCAGCAGCGGCTCTACCTACGAACAGTACTTC.

The table lists this clone with a count of one. The chain is built from TRBV18 and TRBJ1-6; 9 nucleotides line up with TRBD1. Per germline, CDR1 KGHSH and CDR2 LQKENI. The CDR3 runs to 14 residues. V shed 5 bases, J shed 10 bases, and the junction held 6 bases outside the gene matches. The CDR3 DNA reads as TGTGCCAGCTCAGCCGACAGGGGGGACTCACCCCTCCACTTT. This codes for CASSADRGDSPLHF.

The chain links TRBV3-1 (or the pseudogene TRBV3-2) to TRBJ1-2; the match to TRBD1 covers 9 bases. V trimming: 0 bases; J trimming: 6 bases; junction bases outside the gene matches: 5. Per the germline V gene, CDR1 is LGHDT and CDR2 is YNNKEL (reference sequence). This CDR3 region has 15 residues. This CDR3 is CASSQEVQGANGYTF. For the CDR3, the DNA is TGTGCCAGCAGCCAAGAGGTACAGGGGGCTAATGGCTACACCTTC.

With respect to this clone: Other DNA sequences in the same sample also yield this CDR3. The chain combines TRBV7-7 with TRBJ2-3, with 11 bases identical to TRBD2. Per germline, CDR1 SSHAT and CDR2 FNYEAQ (reference sequence). The CDR3 spans 15 residues. Germline trimming cut 5 bases from V and 1 base from J; bases unmatched to any gene: 2. The CDR3 bases are TGTGCCAGCAGCCTGGGACTAGCGGGCACAGATACGCAGTATTTT. It codes for CASSLGLAGTDTQYF.

This clone was observed a handful of times. The chain employs TRBV5-4 and TRBJ1-1; D gene ambiguous. The CDR3 is made up of 13 amino acids. Trimming shortened V by 1 base and J by 0 bases, and 4 bases separated the two germline ends. Germline V gene sequence: CDR1 SGHNT, CDR2 YYREEE (reference sequence). The CDR3 reads CASSLWLNTEAFF. CDR3 in DNA: TGTGCCAGCAGCTTGTGGCTGAACACTGAAGCTTTCTTT.

This clone appeared a single time. The chain carries TRBV27 and TRBJ1-2, with D unclear. V lost 6 bases and J 4 bases, leaving 12 bases between the germline ends. The CDR3 covers 13 residues. The germline V gene has CDR1 MNHEY and CDR2 SMNVEV (reference sequence). CDR3 nucleotide sequence: TGTGCCAGCAGCCGCGACATAAGCTATGGCTACACCTTC. As protein: CASSRDISYGYTF.

This clone has only a few counts. This chain connects TRBV5-6 to TRBJ2-7; D call uncertain. The CDR3 runs 16 residues. The germline V gene encodes CDR1 SGHDT and CDR2 YYEEEE. Trimming removed 2 bases from V and 2 bases from J, with 17 bases in between. CDR3 residues: CASSFLGLKAPYEQYF. The CDR3 DNA follows: TGTGCCAGCAGCTTCCTGGGCCTCAAAGCCCCCTACGAGCAGTACTTC.

This chain connects TRBV6-5 to TRBJ1-2; unclear D gene. CDR3 length: 12 residues. Germline CDR1 is MNHEY and CDR2 is SVGAGI. V lost 5 bases and J lost 3, with 7 bases in between. Here the CDR3 reads CASSHEDYGYTF. The CDR3 DNA sequence: TGTGCCAGCAGTCACGAGGACTATGGCTACACCTTC.

The chain recombines TRBV7-9 with TRBJ2-5; D uncertain. Trimming pared 5 bases from V and 4 bases from J, leaving 8 bases between. Germline-derived CDR1 and CDR2 are SEHNR and FQNEAQ (reference sequence). This CDR3 has 12 amino acids. The CDR3 sequence is CASSTTTETQYF. Here the CDR3 DNA reads TGTGCCAGCAGCACAACCACAGAGACCCAGTACTTC.